The 23 T cell receptor beta chains in this list originate from one sample, sequenced in a study of early T cells in non-severe SARS-CoV-2 infection (dated by TCRdb to the early 2020s). The library was built by means of 5' RACE. TCRdb records NextSeq 500 as the sequencer. TCRdb cleaned the public reads at Q25 with fastp, built clones with MiXCR and kept in-frame beta chains. Records with the same CDR3 protein are collapsed into one entry carrying the most frequent genes and DNA. The sample table records about 52,000 distinct CDR3 sequences; just over 8% of these occur just once. The top ten clones comprise about 9.2% of the sample. Sequencing was done on a sample of whole blood. These receptors were collected from an adult who was a healthcare worker with PCR-confirmed SARS-CoV-2 infection or an uninfected control (not recorded which).

Comments on this clonotype: A much more abundant neighbour one base away suggests this may be a read error. The chain employs TRBV7-6 and TRBJ2-5, with a weak D call TRBD1 (6 bases). This CDR3 comprises 14 residues. From germline, CDR1 is SGHVS and CDR2 FNYEAQ. Here the CDR3 reads CVSSHETGRETQYF. The CDR3 nucleotides read TGTGTCAGCAGTCATGAGACAGGCCGGGAGACCCAGTACTTC.

The V gene is TRBV9, the J gene TRBJ2-7; TRBD2 is a possible D gene (6 bases). Trimming left V 3 bases short and J 4 bases short, with 14 bases between. CDR3 length: 14 residues. Germline CDR1 SGDLS, CDR2 YYNGEE. CDR3 protein: CASSGRGTAYEQYF. CDR3 bases: TGTGCCAGCAGCGGCCGGGGGACGGCGTACGAGCAGTACTTC.

This clonotype was counted many times. The chain carries TRBV29-1 and TRBJ1-3; D gene unclear. Germline CDR1 SQVTM, CDR2 ANQGSEA. CDR3 length: 11 amino acids. Trimming removed 3 bases from V and 2 bases from J, with 2 bases in between. The CDR3 DNA follows: TGCAGCGTTGAGGCTGGAAACACCATATATTTT. Amino acid sequence: CSVEAGNTIYF.

Only a few counts were recorded for this clonotype. The rearrangement links TRBV3-1 to TRBJ2-2, with 7 bases lining up with TRBD1. CDR1 and CDR2 from the germline V gene are LGHDT and YNNKEL (reference sequence). The CDR3 totals 19 residues. V shed 0 bases, J shed 2 bases, and the junction held 12 bases outside the gene matches. In nucleotides, the CDR3 is TGTGCCAGCAGCCAAGATACCTCGTTAGGGGGCTATAACACCGGGGAGCTGTTTTTT. Residues: CASSQDTSLGGYNTGELFF.

This clonotype was detected a few times. The V call is TRBV2, the J call TRBJ2-3, with D unresolved. This CDR3 is built from 12 residues. V was shortened by 8 bases and J by 6 bases, with 12 bases between the two germline ends. Germline assignment: CDR1 SNHLY and CDR2 FYNNEI. The CDR3 coding sequence is TGTGCCAGCGCATGGTTCCGGGATACGCAGTATTTT. Its translation is CASAWFRDTQYF.

At least ten counts were recorded for this clonotype. The chain recombines TRBV18 with TRBJ1-4; 9 bases are a match to TRBD1. Germline CDR1 KGHSH, CDR2 LQKENI. CDR3 length: 15 amino acids. The V gene end was trimmed by 3 bases and the J gene end by 6 bases; junction bases not matched to a gene: 5. The CDR3 region has the DNA TGTGCCAGCTCACCGGGGCGGACAGGGGATGAAAAACTGTTTTTT. This codes for CASSPGRTGDEKLFF.

This clonotype was recorded at least ten times. The rearrangement links TRBV18 to TRBJ2-5, with D perhaps matching TRBD2 (6 bases). V was pared by 8 bases and J by 4 bases, with 11 bases between. This CDR3 has 12 amino acids. Germline CDR1 KGHSH, CDR2 LQKENI. Here the CDR3 reads CASSPGGETQYF. The CDR3, as DNA: TGTGCCAGCAGTCCCGGGGGAGAGACCCAGTACTTC.

This clonotype showed up just a few times. The chain carries TRBV12-3 or TRBV12-4 and TRBJ2-5, with 9 nucleotides matching TRBD1. With V trimmed by 4 bases and J by 4 bases, 1 base remained unmatched. The CDR3 runs 13 residues. The CDR3 loop is CASSYRGLETQYF. CDR3 DNA sequence: TGTGCCAGCAGTTACAGGGGGCTAGAGACCCAGTACTTC.

The chain links TRBV20-1 to TRBJ2-1; D perhaps matches TRBD1 (6 bases). Germline CDR1 DFQATT, CDR2 SNEGSKA (reference sequence). CDR3 length equals 14 residues. Trimming removed 2 bases from V and 4 bases from J, with 12 bases in between. The CDR3 protein is CSARTQGRYNEQFF. The CDR3 DNA reads as TGCAGTGCTAGAACGCAGGGGCGGTACAATGAGCAGTTCTTC.

This clonotype was seen ten or more times. The chain uses TRBV18 and TRBJ2-7, with D unclear. Between the trimmed V and J ends, which lost 1 base and 5 bases, there was a span of 6 bases. Germline V CDR1 and CDR2: KGHSH, LQKENI. The CDR3 covers 12 residues. As DNA, the CDR3 is TGTGCCAGCTCACCACAACGTGACGAGCAGTACTTC. Encoded protein: CASSPQRDEQYF.

This clonotype has a count of ten or more. This chain joins TRBV20-1 and TRBJ2-7, with D possibly matching TRBD2 (5 bases). From germline, CDR1 is DFQATT and CDR2 SNEGSKA (reference sequence). CDR3 length: 12 amino acids. Trimming removed 4 bases at V and 2 bases at J, with 9 bases between. The CDR3 bases are TGCAGTGCTATAAGAGCGGCCTACGAGCAGTACTTC. As protein: CSAIRAAYEQYF.

As to this clonotype: A much more abundant neighbour one base away suggests this may be a read error. The chain combines TRBV9 with TRBJ2-7, with TRBD2 as a possible D gene (5 bases). Germline CDR1 is SGDLS and CDR2 is YYNGEE. V lost 0 bases and J lost 3, with 10 bases in between. The CDR3 runs 14 residues. The CDR3 DNA sequence: TGTGCCAGCAGCGTAGACAGACGGGGCTACGAGCAGTACTTC. It codes for CASSVDRRGYEQYF.

This clonotype came up many times. CDR3 sequence reads: CASSPGNPYNEQFF. The CDR3 coding sequence is TGTGCCAGCAGTCCCGGGAACCCCTACAATGAGCAGTTCTTC. The rearrangement joins TRBV6-1 to TRBJ2-1, with D perhaps matching TRBD2 (5 bases). Germline lookup yields CDR1 MNHNS and CDR2 SASEGT. The CDR3 covers 14 residues. Trimming pared 5 bases from V and 2 bases from J, leaving 10 bases between.

This chain links TRBV13 with TRBJ1-4; D is perhaps TRBD1 (5 bases). Trimming cost V 4 bases and J 8 bases, with 11 bases left between them. The V gene's germline CDR1 is PRHDT and CDR2 FYEKMQ (reference sequence). This CDR3 is 13 amino acids long. CDR3: CASSSGEGEKLFF. Written as DNA, the CDR3 is TGTGCCAGCAGCTCCGGGGAGGGGGAAAAACTGTTTTTT.

This clonotype has just a few counts. The genes are TRBV19 and TRBJ2-1; TRBD2 matches at 12 bases. V shed 4 bases and J 6 bases; nucleotides not matched to a gene: 4. The V gene's germline CDR1 is LNHDA and CDR2 SQIVND (reference sequence). The CDR3 runs 15 residues. CDR3 DNA: TGTGCCAGTAGTACACTAGCGGGAGGTCTCAATGAGCAGTTCTTC. It specifies CASSTLAGGLNEQFF.

This clonotype was seen a handful of times. CDR3 nucleotide sequence: TGCAGTGCGGATGAGGGGTGGAGGGGCACTGAAGCTTTCTTT. Translated, it gives CSADEGWRGTEAFF. The gene calls are TRBV20-1 and TRBJ1-1; TRBD1 might be the D (5 bases). The V gene's germline CDR1 is DFQATT and CDR2 SNEGSKA (reference sequence). Trimming removed 6 bases from V and 4 bases from J, with 18 bases in between. The CDR3 is 14 amino acids.

This clonotype was recorded many times. The V and J genes are TRBV7-9 and TRBJ2-5; D not certain. The CDR3 is 14 amino acids. Germline V lookup: CDR1 SEHNR, CDR2 FQNEAQ (reference sequence). V was clipped by 2 bases and J by 1 base, with 8 bases between them. The CDR3 loop is CASSLFPSQETQYF. DNA of the CDR3: TGTGCCAGCAGCTTATTTCCCAGCCAAGAGACCCAGTACTTC.

The sample holds a few counts of this clonotype. This chain uses TRBV20-1 with TRBJ2-1; no firm D call. This CDR3 has 13 residues. Germline V lookup: CDR1 DFQATT, CDR2 SNEGSKA (reference sequence). V gave up 0 bases and J gave up 9 bases, with 12 bases separating them. The CDR3 DNA is TGCAGTGCTAGAGATGCCGCAGAGCCTGAGCAGTTCTTC. Protein sequence: CSARDAAEPEQFF.

CDR3 in amino acids: CASSSDRELDTGELFF. The CDR3 bases are TGTGCCAGCAGCTCGGACAGGGAACTGGACACCGGGGAGCTGTTTTTT. The chain couples TRBV7-8 to TRBJ2-2, with TRBD1 matching 8 bases. V was clipped by 4 bases and J by 3 bases; unmatched bases: 7. Germline V gene sequence: CDR1 SGHVS, CDR2 FQNEAQ. The CDR3 spans 16 residues.

This chain joins TRBV11-1 and TRBJ2-7; D perhaps matches TRBD2 (5 bases). Germline V gives CDR1 SGHAT, CDR2 FQDESV (reference sequence). The CDR3 runs to 15 residues. With 2 bases removed from V and 6 bases from J, the gap between germline ends came to 17 bases. CDR3 in amino acids: CASSLRRQTNAEQYF. In DNA form, the CDR3 reads TGTGCCAGCAGCTTACGGCGGCAGACTAACGCCGAGCAGTACTTC.

This clonotype was picked up a small number of times. The chain carries TRBV20-1 and TRBJ1-1, with a weak D call TRBD1 (6 bases). The CDR3 consists of 14 residues. The germline gives CDR1 DFQATT, CDR2 SNEGSKA (reference sequence). V lost 6 bases, J lost 5 bases, and 19 bases lay in between. CDR3 DNA: TGCAGTGCCCCTCGACAGGCAACAGGGACTGAAGCTTTCTTT. This translates into CSAPRQATGTEAFF.

This chain connects TRBV7-2 to TRBJ2-7; TRBD1 agrees at 11 bases. V was pared by 4 bases and J by 3 bases, with 5 bases of the junction left unmatched. The CDR3 sequence is 15 residues long. Germline CDR1 and CDR2: SGHTA and FQGNSA. The CDR3 spells CASSSGQGAVYEQYF. The CDR3 DNA sequence: TGTGCCAGCAGCTCCGGACAGGGGGCGGTCTACGAGCAGTACTTC.

By share, this clonotype counts as medium-sized. The chain uses TRBV20-1 and TRBJ2-1; maybe TRBD2 (5 bases). CDR3 length: 16 residues. CDR1 DFQATT and CDR2 SNEGSKA come from the germline V gene (reference sequence). V was pared by 3 bases and J by 5 bases, with 20 bases between. The CDR3 sequence is CSARFAERNANNEQFF. Here the CDR3 DNA reads TGCAGTGCTAGGTTTGCCGAGCGGAACGCAAACAATGAGCAGTTCTTC.